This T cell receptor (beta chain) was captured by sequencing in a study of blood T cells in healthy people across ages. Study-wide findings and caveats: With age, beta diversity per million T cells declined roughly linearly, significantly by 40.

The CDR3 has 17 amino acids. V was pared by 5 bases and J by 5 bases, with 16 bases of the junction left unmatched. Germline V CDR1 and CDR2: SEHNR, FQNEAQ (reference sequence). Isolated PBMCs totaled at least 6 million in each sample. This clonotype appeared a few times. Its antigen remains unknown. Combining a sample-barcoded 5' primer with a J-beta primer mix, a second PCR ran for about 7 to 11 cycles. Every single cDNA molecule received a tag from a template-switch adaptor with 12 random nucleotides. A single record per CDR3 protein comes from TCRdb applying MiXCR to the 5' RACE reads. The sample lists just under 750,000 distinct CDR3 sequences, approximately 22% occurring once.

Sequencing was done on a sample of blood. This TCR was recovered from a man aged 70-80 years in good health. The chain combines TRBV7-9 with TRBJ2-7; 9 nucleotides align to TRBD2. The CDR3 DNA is TGTGCCAGCAGCCCTATCCGTAGCGGGGGTTATATACACGAGCAGTACTTC. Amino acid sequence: CASSPIRSGGYIHEQYF.